This T cell receptor (beta chain) comes out of a study of T cells in localized non-small cell lung cancer. Assay: immunoSEQ multiplex PCR; the TCRdb copy retains only in-frame clones and omits some. The sample has about 26,000 clones, approximately 90% seen once. Study-wide findings and caveats: Sequencing, confined to only one tumor region, leaves heterogeneity possible. Uninvolved adjacent lung had higher T cell clonality than tumor and all other tissues.

From germline, CDR1 is MDHEN and CDR2 SYDVKM. V shed 5 bases and J 1 base; nucleotides not matched to a gene: 6. The CDR3 length is 15 residues. A word on this clone: No antigen is known for it.

The receptor was derived from a female donor at least 60 years old with stage II squamous cell lung carcinoma. The chain joins TRBV28 to TRBJ2-5, with 8 bases identical to TRBD1. The material sequenced was peripheral blood, taken before any cancer treatment. The CDR3 protein is CASSTRTGSQETQYF. The CDR3 coding sequence is TGTGCCAGCAGTACCAGGACAGGGAGCCAAGAGACCCAGTACTTC.